The 24 T cell receptor beta chains below all came from one sample that was sequenced in a study of siplizumab effects on memory and regulatory T cells. TCRdb keeps only in-frame clones here, not all; method: immunoSEQ multiplex PCR. The table records 40,000 to 45,000 clones, 89% of them present only once. Source material: naive CD4+ T cells sorted from blood. Receptors were obtained from a human donor in good health.

The gene calls are TRBV5-4 and TRBJ2-3, with D unclear. The CDR3 covers 15 residues. Between the trimmed V and J ends, which lost 2 bases and 0 bases, there was a span of 10 bases. Germline values: CDR1 SGHNT, CDR2 YYREEE (reference sequence). CDR3 DNA sequence: TGTGCCAGCAGCTTACAATTAACTAGCACAGATACGCAGTATTTT. Translation gives CASSLQLTSTDTQYF.

The chain recombines TRBV4-1 with TRBJ1-2; TRBD1 matches at 8 bases. The junction had 12 bases not matched to a gene; V was cut back by 4 bases and J by 8 bases. Germline values: CDR1 MGHRA, CDR2 YSYEKL. The CDR3 has 15 amino acids. DNA for the CDR3: TGCGCCAGCAGCCTGGGGACAGGCCCAATGGCAGGCTACACCTTC. Its translation: CASSLGTGPMAGYTF.

The chain employs TRBV30 and TRBJ2-1, with no clear D. V gave up 2 bases and J gave up 3 bases, with 5 bases separating them. Germline V gene data show CDR1 as GTSNPN and CDR2 as SVGIG (reference sequence). This CDR3 comprises 12 residues. This CDR3 is CAWSPSYNEQFF. CDR3 DNA: TGTGCCTGGAGTCCGAGCTACAATGAGCAGTTCTTC.

The chain joins TRBV7-3 to TRBJ2-1; perhaps TRBD1 as D (6 bases). CDR3 length: 14 amino acids. The germline CDR1 and CDR2 sequences are SGHTA and FQGTGA. V dropped 5 bases and J dropped 9 bases, with 17 bases sitting between them. The CDR3 DNA reads TGTGCCAGCAGCCCTATACAGGGTAGAGGTGAGCAGTTCTTC. Its translation: CASSPIQGRGEQFF.

The chain combines TRBV6-1 with TRBJ1-1; TRBD1 might be the D (5 bases). V was clipped by 4 bases and J by 0 bases, with 12 bases between them. CDR3 length: 15 amino acids. Germline V gene data show CDR1 as MNHNS and CDR2 as SASEGT. CDR3 nucleotides: TGTGCCAGCAGTGTAGAGGGACGGTTGAACACTGAAGCTTTCTTT. Translating it yields CASSVEGRLNTEAFF.

This sequence joins TRBV27 and TRBJ1-6, with 7 nucleotides matching TRBD1. V was clipped by 4 bases and J by 0 bases; unmatched bases: 6. The CDR3 loop spans 17 amino acids. Per germline, CDR1 MNHEY and CDR2 SMNVEV (reference sequence). The CDR3 DNA reads as TGTGCCAGCAGTTGGGGACAGCGGAGCTCCTATAATTCACCCCTCCACTTT. It codes for CASSWGQRSSYNSPLHF.

The V and J genes are TRBV29-1 and TRBJ1-3, with D hard to call. Deletions cut 5 bases from V and 0 bases from J, with 11 bases between. This CDR3 has 14 amino acids. In germline, CDR1 is SQVTM, CDR2 ANQGSEA. CDR3 residues: CSVSLFGSGNTIYF. The CDR3 bases are TGCAGCGTTTCCCTATTTGGCTCTGGAAACACCATATATTTT.

The chain recombines TRBV5-4 with TRBJ2-7; TRBD2 might be the D (7 bases). The V gene's germline CDR1 is SGHNT and CDR2 YYREEE (reference sequence). The CDR3 spans 14 residues. Trimming took off 3 bases at V and 6 bases at J, with 16 bases between the two ends. Here the CDR3 DNA reads TGTGCCAGCAGCTCAGGGGACGGCGGGGGCGAGCAGTACTTC. Translated: CASSSGDGGGEQYF.

The chain recombines TRBV6-4 with TRBJ2-1, with 9 bases lining up with TRBD2. The CDR3 has 15 residues. V gave up 4 bases and J gave up 7 bases; unmatched junction bases: 8. The germline CDR1 and CDR2 sequences are MRHNA and SNTAGT. CDR3 sequence: CASSVRLAEWNEQFF. CDR3 coding DNA: TGTGCCAGCAGTGTCCGACTAGCGGAGTGGAATGAGCAGTTCTTC.

The chain combines TRBV4-2 with TRBJ2-7; 13 bases align to TRBD2. V dropped 3 bases and J dropped 3; count of bases not matched to a gene: 11. In germline, CDR1 is LGHNA, CDR2 YNFKEQ. The CDR3 sequence is 18 residues long. In DNA form, the CDR3 reads TGTGCCAGCAGCCACGGACTAGCGGGGGCTAAAACCGTCTACGAGCAGTACTTC. Its translation: CASSHGLAGAKTVYEQYF.

This clone is a singleton in its sample. This chain links TRBV19 with TRBJ1-1; possibly TRBD1 for D (5 bases). The ends were cut back, 7 bases at V and 4 bases at J, with 16 bases in the middle. The CDR3 is made up of 14 amino acids. The germline V gene encodes CDR1 LNHDA and CDR2 SQIVND (reference sequence). CDR3 region: CASTPGTTGTEAFF. The DNA for the CDR3 is TGTGCCAGTACCCCAGGGACGACCGGCACTGAAGCTTTCTTT. Based on the CDR3 plus reference TRBV19 and TRBJ1-1, the full variable domain is DGGITQSPKYLFRKEGQNVTLSCEQNLNHDAMYWYRQDPGQGLRLIYYSQIVNDFQKGDIAEGYSVSREKKESFPLTVTSAQKNPTAFYLCASTPGTTGTEAFFGQGTRLTVV.

The rearrangement uses TRBV27 and TRBJ1-2; D is ambiguous. V was shortened by 5 bases and J by 7 bases, with 14 bases between the two germline ends. CDR3 length: 13 residues. CDR1 is MNHEY and CDR2 is SMNVEV in the germline V gene (reference sequence). For the CDR3, the DNA is TGTGCCAGCAGTCCACGGACCTCGGGTGGCTACACCTTC. Amino acids: CASSPRTSGGYTF.

The chain employs TRBV7-6 and TRBJ2-2, with D hard to call. The CDR3 is 15 amino acids. With 2 bases removed from V and 4 bases from J, the gap between germline ends came to 11 bases. The germline CDR1 and CDR2 sequences are SGHVS and FNYEAQ. The CDR3 here is CASSLLSVGTGELFF. Here the CDR3 DNA reads TGTGCCAGCAGCTTATTATCCGTCGGCACCGGGGAGCTGTTTTTT.

DNA for the CDR3: TGTGCCAGCAGCTTTTTTAGAGCCACCGGGGAGCTGTTTTTT. This codes for CASSFFRATGELFF. The V gene is TRBV5-4, the J gene TRBJ2-2; no firm D call. The CDR3 has 14 amino acids. CDR1 SGHNT and CDR2 YYREEE come from the germline V gene (reference sequence). V was pared by 2 bases and J by 4 bases, with 9 bases between.

The gene calls are TRBV30 and TRBJ2-7; D gene ambiguous. V was clipped by 3 bases and J by 4 bases, with 7 bases between them. This CDR3 is 11 amino acids long. Germline CDR1 is GTSNPN and CDR2 is SVGIG (reference sequence). The CDR3 nucleotides read TGTGCCTGGAGCAGCGCGTACGAGCAGTACTTC. As protein: CAWSSAYEQYF.

V gene TRBV30 combines with J gene TRBJ1-5, with 9 bases matching TRBD1. The germline V gene has CDR1 GTSNPN and CDR2 SVGIG (reference sequence). The CDR3 covers 15 residues. With 3 bases clipped from V and 4 bases from J, the junction kept 7 bases outside the gene matches. CDR3 nucleotide sequence: TGTGCCTGGAGGGAGACAGGGGGAACTAATCAGCCCCAGCATTTT. Protein product: CAWRETGGTNQPQHF. The full variable domain, completed using reference TRBV30 and TRBJ1-5, is SQTIHQWPATLVQPVGSPLSLECTVEGTSNPNLYWYRQAAGRGLQLLFYSVGIGQISSEVPQNLSASRPQDRQFILSSKKLLLSDSGFYLCAWRETGGTNQPQHFGDGTRLSIL.

The chain links TRBV10-3 to TRBJ1-5; 8 positions match TRBD1. Unmatched junction bases numbered 2, after V lost 7 bases and J lost 3 bases. The germline CDR1 and CDR2 sequences are ENHRY and SYGVKD. This CDR3 is 13 amino acids long. As DNA, the CDR3 is TGTGCCATCACCCAGGGGGCCAATCAGCCCCAGCATTTT. Amino acids: CAITQGANQPQHF.

This sequence joins TRBV2 and TRBJ2-7, with D possibly called TRBD1 or TRBD2 (5 bases each). Germline CDR1 and CDR2: SNHLY and FYNNEI. The CDR3 is 13 residues long. Trimming pared 6 bases from V and 3 bases from J, leaving 12 bases between. The chain's CDR3 is CASSTGTRYEQYF. DNA of the CDR3: TGTGCCAGCAGCACCGGGACCCGCTACGAGCAGTACTTC.

The V call is TRBV11-2, the J call TRBJ2-1, with 9 bases that match TRBD1. CDR1 and CDR2 (germline): SGHAT, FQNNGV. The CDR3 contains 15 residues. Trimming took 5 bases from V and 7 from J; bases not matched to a gene: 9. CDR3 residues: CASSPRQGVVNEQFF. As DNA, the CDR3 is TGTGCCAGCAGCCCAAGACAGGGGGTGGTGAATGAGCAGTTCTTC.

The gene calls are TRBV18 and TRBJ2-3; D unclear. CDR1 is KGHSH and CDR2 is LQKENI in the germline V gene. Trimming left V 6 bases short and J 2 bases short, with 9 bases between. The CDR3 consists of 13 residues. CDR3 nucleotide sequence: TGTGCCAGCTCGCCGTCCCTCACAGATACGCAGTATTTT. It encodes CASSPSLTDTQYF.

In its sample, this clone was seen once. The J gene is TRBJ2-5, the V gene TRBV5-1, with D perhaps given as TRBD1 or TRBD2 (5 bases each). The length of the CDR3 is 14 residues. CDR1 and CDR2 (germline): SGHRS, YFSETQ. The V and J ends lost 0 bases and 1 base respectively, with 7 bases between them. CDR3 bases: TGCGCCAGCAGCTTGGCAGGGACCCAAGAGACCCAGTACTTC. It encodes CASSLAGTQETQYF.

Only one count was recorded for this clone. The chain links TRBV6-5 to TRBJ2-1; D could derive from TRBD1 or TRBD2 (5 bases each). This CDR3 contains 15 residues. The germline V and J ends were trimmed by 0 bases and 2 bases, with 8 bases remaining between them. Germline assignment: CDR1 MNHEY and CDR2 SVGAGI. The CDR3 loop is CASSYSEGPYNEQFF. CDR3 DNA: TGTGCCAGCAGTTACTCAGAGGGGCCCTACAATGAGCAGTTCTTC.

The V and J genes are TRBV28 and TRBJ2-5; TRBD2 matches at 8 bases. The CDR3 covers 11 residues. Looked up from germline, CDR1 is MDHEN and CDR2 is SYDVKM. CDR3 DNA: TGTAATCGGGGGGGAACAGAGACCCAGTACTTC. Its protein product is CNRGGTETQYF.

The chain uses TRBV19 and TRBJ2-3, with 8 positions matching TRBD1. The CDR3 spans 15 residues. The trim removed 4 bases at V and 4 bases at J, leaving 7 bases unmatched. Per germline, CDR1 LNHDA and CDR2 SQIVND (reference sequence). CDR3 protein: CASSSGQGRADTQYF. CDR3 coding DNA: TGTGCCAGTAGTAGCGGACAGGGAAGGGCAGATACGCAGTATTTT.